The present T cell receptor beta chain was sequenced within a study of control samples from healthy donors and cancer patients. CDR1 and CDR2 (germline): LGHDT, YNNKEL (reference sequence). The V and J ends lost 0 bases and 5 bases, in that order; junction bases with no gene match: 8. The CDR3 is 17 residues long. TCRdb's copy holds only in-frame clones and misses some; the assay was immunoSEQ multiplex PCR. This sample carries about 92,000 clones, almost 85% of them seen once, and the ten largest clones take roughly 9.8%. This clone was recorded only once. This TCR was recovered from an older woman in good health. This chain uses TRBV3-1 (or the pseudogene TRBV3-2) with TRBJ1-4; TRBD1 matches at 8 bases. Sequencing was carried out using blood. CDR3 region: CASSQEGGTGGNEKLFF. The CDR3, as DNA: TGTGCCAGCAGCCAAGAAGGGGGGACAGGTGGGAATGAAAAACTGTTTTTT.